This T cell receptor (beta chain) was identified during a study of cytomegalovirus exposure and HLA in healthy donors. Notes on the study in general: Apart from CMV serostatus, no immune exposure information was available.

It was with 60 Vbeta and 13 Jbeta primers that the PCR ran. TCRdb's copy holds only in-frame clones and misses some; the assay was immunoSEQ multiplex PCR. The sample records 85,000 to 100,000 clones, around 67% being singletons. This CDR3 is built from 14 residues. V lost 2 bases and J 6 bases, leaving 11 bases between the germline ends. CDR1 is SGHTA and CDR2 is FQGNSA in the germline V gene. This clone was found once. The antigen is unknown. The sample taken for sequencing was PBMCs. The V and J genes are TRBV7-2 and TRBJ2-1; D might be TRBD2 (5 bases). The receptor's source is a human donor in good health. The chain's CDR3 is CASSLLLASNEQFF. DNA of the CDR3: TGTGCCAGCAGCTTACTCCTAGCAAGCAATGAGCAGTTCTTC.